Described below is a single T cell receptor beta chain sequence and its context. Its target is not known. This entry is derived from a study of beta chain features in type 1 diabetes. All of the isolated RNA was reverse transcribed, so expressed TCRB transcripts were sequenced. This table comes from immunoSEQ multiplex PCR, and its TCRdb copy is limited to in-frame clones, with some not included. The profile shows 250,000 to 300,000 clones, 20% to 25% of them singletons. Study results and limitations: Moderate yet significant TCRB CDR3 shortening was seen in Type 1 diabetes patients in all four CD4+ subsets. VDJ junctions in type 1 diabetes patients carried more deletions and fewer insertions.

CDR1 is KGHSH, CDR2 LQKENI, per germline. Trimming pared 3 bases from V and 1 base from J, leaving 12 bases between. The CDR3 consists of 15 residues. This receptor was taken from a woman in her twenties or thirties with type 1 diabetes. The V call is TRBV18, the J call TRBJ2-5; D might be TRBD2 (7 bases). The sequencing input was naive CD4+ T cells from blood. The CDR3 DNA sequence: TGTGCCAGCTCACCCCGGGGGGACACCCAAGAGACCCAGTACTTC. Protein: CASSPRGDTQETQYF.